These 3 T cell receptor beta chains came from one sample sequenced in a study of metastatic and nonmetastatic thyroid tumors. Thyroid surgery was preceded by no treatment in any patient. TCRdb recomputed clones from the PCR reads via MiXCR. The sample has fewer than 35,000 clones, less than 25% seen once. The sequenced sample consisted of blood. The receptors were sampled from a female donor with papillary thyroid cancer or a benign thyroid nodule (not recorded which). Some clones in this sample may be carry-over from other donors' samples.

This clone has at least ten counts. Mismatch with germline at one junction end may stem from a read error. This sequence joins TRBV20-1 and TRBJ2-1; no clear D. CDR1 DFQATT and CDR2 SNEGSKA come from the germline V gene (reference sequence). This CDR3 has 15 residues. CDR3 sequence: CSARVLGSTYIEQFF. Written as DNA, the CDR3 is TGCAGTGCTAGAGTCCTAGGTTCCACCTACATTGAGCAGTTCTTC.

In this sample, this clone turned up many times. This chain joins TRBV6-5 and TRBJ1-2; D not certain. This CDR3 is 12 amino acids long. Trimming removed 2 bases at V and 2 bases at J, with 3 bases between. CDR1 is MNHEY, CDR2 SVGAGI, per germline. This chain's CDR3 is CASSYHNYGYTF. The DNA of the CDR3 is TGTGCCAGCAGTTACCACAACTATGGCTACACCTTC.

This clone appeared a single time. The CDR3 ends on some other residue instead of the conserved phenylalanine or tryptophan, so this is likely a read error. The V gene is TRBV2, the J gene TRBJ2-7; D is unclear. The CDR3 contains 11 residues. Trimming stripped 3 bases from V and 10 bases from J, with 10 bases between. Germline V gives CDR1 SNHLY, CDR2 FYNNEI. DNA for the CDR3: TGTGCCAGCAGTGATCAGATCGACCAGTACTTA. Translation: CASSDQIDQYL.